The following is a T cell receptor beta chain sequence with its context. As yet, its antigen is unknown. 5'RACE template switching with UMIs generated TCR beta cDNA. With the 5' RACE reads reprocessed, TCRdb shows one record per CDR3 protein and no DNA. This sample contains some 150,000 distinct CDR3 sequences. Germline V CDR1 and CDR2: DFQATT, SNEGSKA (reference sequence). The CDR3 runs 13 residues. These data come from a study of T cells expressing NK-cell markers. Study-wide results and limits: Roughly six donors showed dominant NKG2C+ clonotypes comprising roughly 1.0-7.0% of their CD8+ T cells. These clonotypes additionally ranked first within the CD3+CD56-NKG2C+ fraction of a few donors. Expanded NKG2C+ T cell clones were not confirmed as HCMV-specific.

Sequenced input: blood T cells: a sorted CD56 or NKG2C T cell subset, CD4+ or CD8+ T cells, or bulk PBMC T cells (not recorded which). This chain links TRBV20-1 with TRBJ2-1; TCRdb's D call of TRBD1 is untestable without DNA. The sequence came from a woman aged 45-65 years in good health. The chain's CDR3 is CSARAGPNNEQFF.